The source of this T cell receptor beta chain is a study of technical replicates of blood from several donors. TCRdb's table, derived via immunoSEQ multiplex PCR, lists solely in-frame clones and lacks some. Found here are under 85,000 clones, 93% of them singletons; the top ten hold roughly 0.25%. The CDR3 contains 15 residues. Germline CDR1 and CDR2: SGHRS and YFSETQ. V dropped 7 bases and J dropped 1 base, with 17 bases sitting between them. The sequence was obtained from a human donor in good health. The chain uses TRBV5-1 and TRBJ1-1; TRBD1 is a possible D gene (5 bases). Sample: T cells isolated from PBMCs. CDR3 residues: CASAYGTGANTEAFF. Here the CDR3 DNA reads TGCGCCAGCGCCTATGGAACAGGAGCGAACACTGAAGCTTTCTTT.